This T cell receptor beta chain was identified in a study of patients and donors after allogeneic stem cell transplantation. The ends were cut back, 3 bases at V and 3 bases at J, with 12 bases in the middle. CDR1 SGHTS and CDR2 YDEGEE come from the germline V gene. The CDR3 length is 14 residues. Using its own MiXCR run on the RT-PCR reads, TCRdb lists one record per CDR3 protein. Of some 1,800 distinct CDR3 sequences listed, under 25% are singletons. The chain is built from TRBV5-8 and TRBJ2-5; a possible D gene is TRBD2 (6 bases). Sequences were obtained from blood, either unsorted or a sorted T cell fraction (not recorded which). The TCR originated in a human donor who was either an allogeneic HSCT recipient or a stem cell or donor lymphocyte infusion donor (not recorded which). It is not recorded whose cells these are; they may come from a transplant donor. The CDR3 region has the DNA TGTGCCAGCAGCTCGGGGGACGTGAAAGAGACCCAGTACTTC. Amino acids: CASSSGDVKETQYF.